These T cell receptor beta chains were read from a single sample in a study of T cells in Graves' hyperthyroidism and ophthalmopathy. Via MiXCR, TCRdb re-called the multiplex PCR reads, giving one row per CDR3 protein. The sample has fewer than 450,000 distinct CDR3 sequences, approximately 18% seen once. The sample taken for sequencing was blood. The receptors come from a woman younger than 45 with Graves' hyperthyroidism that later progressed to Graves' ophthalmopathy. Each CDR3 is given with its conserved first and last residue. The order of the fields is clone size, D gene, V gene, J gene, CDR3 DNA, CDR3 protein. D genes are given only for firm matches. Clone size is given for some rows only: seen once, a few or many times, or a class if the clone is expanded.

few	-	TRBV20-1	TRBJ2-1	TGCAGTGCTAGAGGTAACGGCAATGAGCAGTTCTTC	CSARGNGNEQFF
few	-	TRBV2	TRBJ2-7	TGTGCCAGCAGTGGTGACAGGACTGACCCCGAGCAGTACTTC	CASSGDRTDPEQYF
few	-	TRBV7-2	TRBJ1-5	TGTGCCAGCAGCCCCCCCCTCCAGCCCCAGCATTTT	CASSPPLQPQHF
many	-	TRBV11-2	TRBJ2-2	TGTGCCAGCAGCTGGAGCGTGATAGGAGGAACCGGGGAGCTGTTTTTT	CASSWSVIGGTGELFF
-	-	TRBV7-2	TRBJ2-5	TGTGCCAGCAGCCAAGACAAGGGAGACCAGTACTTC	CASSQDKGDQYF
many	TRBD1	TRBV28	TRBJ1-6	TGTGCCAGCAGTACGGGGACAGGGCTGAATTCACCCCTCCACTTT	CASSTGTGLNSPLHF
-	TRBD1	TRBV10-1	TRBJ2-4	TGCGCCAGCAGTGGAGGACAGGGCCGGAACATTCAGTACTTC	CASSGGQGRNIQYF
many	-	TRBV24-1	TRBJ2-3	TGTGCCACCAGTGACGGAACAGGGTTAGGTACGCAGTATTTT	CATSDGTGLGTQYF
many	-	TRBV28	TRBJ2-4	TGTGCCAGCAGTAGCTACGGGGGAAACATTCAGTACTTC	CASSSYGGNIQYF
many	TRBD1	TRBV6-1	TRBJ1-6	TGTGCCAGCAGACTGACAGGGGATTCACCCCTCCACTTT	CASRLTGDSPLHF
many	TRBD2	TRBV10-3	TRBJ2-7	TGTGCCATCAGTGAGTCGACGTTAGCGGGGGCCGTGCAGTACTTC	CAISESTLAGAVQYF
-	-	TRBV20-1	TRBJ1-1	TGCAGTGCTAGAGCCCCGGGGAACACTGAAGCTTTCTTT	CSARAPGNTEAFF
-	-	TRBV5-1	TRBJ1-1	TGTGCCAGCAGCTTGATTGGGAGCACTGAAGCTTTCTTT	CASSLIGSTEAFF